This T cell receptor (beta chain) was sequenced for a study of blood T cell repertoires in COVID-19. Some clones are missing from TCRdb's copy, which holds only in-frame ones; the method was immunoSEQ multiplex PCR. The table records roughly 250,000 clones, about 81% of them present only once. Germline V gives CDR1 SQVTM, CDR2 ANQGSEA. The ends lost 6 bases at V and 1 base at J; junction bases unmatched: 5. The CDR3 length is 13 residues. This clonotype was sampled from a woman in her sixties with active or convalescent COVID-19. This rearrangement joins TRBV29-1 to TRBJ1-2; 7 bases agree with TRBD1. Specimen: peripheral blood. CDR3 region: CSVETGSNYGYTF. CDR3 bases: TGCAGCGTAGAGACAGGGAGTAACTATGGCTACACCTTC.